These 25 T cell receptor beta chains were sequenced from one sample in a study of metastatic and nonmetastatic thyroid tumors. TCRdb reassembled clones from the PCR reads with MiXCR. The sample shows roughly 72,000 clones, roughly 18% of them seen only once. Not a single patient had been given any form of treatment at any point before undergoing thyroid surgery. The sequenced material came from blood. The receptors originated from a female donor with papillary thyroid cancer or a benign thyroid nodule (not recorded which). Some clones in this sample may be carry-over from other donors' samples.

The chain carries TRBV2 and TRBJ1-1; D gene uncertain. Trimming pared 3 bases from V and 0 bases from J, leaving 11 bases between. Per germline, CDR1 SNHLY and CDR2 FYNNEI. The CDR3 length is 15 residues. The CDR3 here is CASSEAQVLNTEAFF. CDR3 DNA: TGTGCCAGCAGTGAGGCTCAGGTCCTGAACACTGAAGCTTTCTTT.

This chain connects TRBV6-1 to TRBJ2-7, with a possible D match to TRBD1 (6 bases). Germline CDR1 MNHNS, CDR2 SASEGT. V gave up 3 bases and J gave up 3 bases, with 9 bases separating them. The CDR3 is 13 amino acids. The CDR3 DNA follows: TGTGCCAGCAGTGATGGACAGCTCTACGAGCAGTACGTC. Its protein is CASSDGQLYEQYV.

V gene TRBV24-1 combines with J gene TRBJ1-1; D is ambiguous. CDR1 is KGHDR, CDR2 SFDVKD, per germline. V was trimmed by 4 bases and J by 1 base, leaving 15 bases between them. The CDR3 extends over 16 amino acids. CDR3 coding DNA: TGTGCCACCAGTGACCACCCCAAACGGTCGAACACTGAAGCTTTCTTT. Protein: CATSDHPKRSNTEAFF.

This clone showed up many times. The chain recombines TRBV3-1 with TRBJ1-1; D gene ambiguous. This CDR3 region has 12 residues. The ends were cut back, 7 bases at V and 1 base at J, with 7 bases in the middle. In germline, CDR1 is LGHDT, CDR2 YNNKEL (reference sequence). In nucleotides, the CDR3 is TGTGCCAGCACCCTTGGGAACACTGAAGCTTTCTTT. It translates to CASTLGNTEAFF.

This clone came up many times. In nucleotides, the CDR3 is TGCAGCGTTGATGAGGGACAGGGGGCGCGCGGCACCGGGGAGCTGTTTTTT. It encodes CSVDEGQGARGTGELFF. V and J are TRBV29-1 and TRBJ2-2; 12 bases map to TRBD1. The CDR3 runs 17 residues. The V and J ends lost 3 bases and 4 bases, in that order; junction bases with no gene match: 9. Per germline, CDR1 SQVTM and CDR2 ANQGSEA.

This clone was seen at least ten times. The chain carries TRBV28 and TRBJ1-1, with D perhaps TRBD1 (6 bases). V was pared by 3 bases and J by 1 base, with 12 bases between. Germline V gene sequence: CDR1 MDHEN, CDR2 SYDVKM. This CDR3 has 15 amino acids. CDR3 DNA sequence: TGTGCCAGCAGTTTTTGGGGGCTGGGGAACACTGAAGCTTTCTTT. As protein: CASSFWGLGNTEAFF.

CDR3: CASSGWGAGGYTF. The DNA for the CDR3 is TGTGCCAGCTCCGGGTGGGGGGCGGGAGGCTACACCTTC. The chain is built from TRBV6-1 and TRBJ1-2; tentative D call: TRBD1 (6 bases). The length of the CDR3 is 13 residues. V was cut by 8 bases and J by 8 bases, with 18 bases left in between. Looked up from germline, CDR1 is MNHNS and CDR2 is SASEGT.

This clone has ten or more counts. The CDR3, as DNA: TGTGCCAGCAGCCAGTTTCCCGGACAGGGGGCTTCTAACGGGGAGCTGTTTTTT. This sequence encodes CASSQFPGQGASNGELFF. The chain combines TRBV3-1 with TRBJ2-2, with 11 bases aligning to TRBD1. The germline V gene has CDR1 LGHDT and CDR2 YNNKEL (reference sequence). Trimming at V came to 3 bases and at J to 7 bases, leaving 13 bases not matched to a gene. The CDR3 loop spans 18 amino acids.

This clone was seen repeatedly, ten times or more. CDR3 bases: TGTGCCAGCAGCTTAGACCGCTACGAGCAGTACTTC. The encoded protein is CASSLDRYEQYF. V is TRBV11-2 and J is TRBJ2-7; unclear D gene. The CDR3 totals 12 residues. V gave up 0 bases and J gave up 3 bases, with 3 bases separating them. The germline V gene has CDR1 SGHAT and CDR2 FQNNGV.

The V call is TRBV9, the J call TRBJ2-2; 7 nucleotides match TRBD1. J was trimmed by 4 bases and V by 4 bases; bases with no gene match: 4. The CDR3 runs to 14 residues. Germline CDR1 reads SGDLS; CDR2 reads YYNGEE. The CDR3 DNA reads TGTGCCAGCAGCAGCCGGGACAGCACCGGGGAGCTGTTTTTT. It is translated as CASSSRDSTGELFF.

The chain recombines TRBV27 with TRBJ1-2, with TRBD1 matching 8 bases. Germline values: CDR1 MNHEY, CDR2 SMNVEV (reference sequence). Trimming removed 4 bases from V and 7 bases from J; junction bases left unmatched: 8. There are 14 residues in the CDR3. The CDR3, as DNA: TGTGCCAGCAGTTCTGGACAGGGACGACGTGGCTACACCTTC. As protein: CASSSGQGRRGYTF.

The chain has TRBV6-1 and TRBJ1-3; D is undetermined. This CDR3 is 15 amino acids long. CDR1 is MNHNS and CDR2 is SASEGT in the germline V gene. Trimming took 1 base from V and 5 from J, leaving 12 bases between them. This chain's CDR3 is CASSEGPSTRNTIYF. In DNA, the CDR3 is TGTGCCAGCAGTGAAGGGCCCAGCACACGAAACACCATATATTTT.

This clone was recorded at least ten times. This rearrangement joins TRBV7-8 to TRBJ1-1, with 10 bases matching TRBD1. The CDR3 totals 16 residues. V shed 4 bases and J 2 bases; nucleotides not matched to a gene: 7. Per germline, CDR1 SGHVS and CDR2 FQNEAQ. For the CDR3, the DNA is TGTGCCAGCAGCTCCCGGGACAGGGGATCTAACACTGAAGCTTTCTTT. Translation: CASSSRDRGSNTEAFF.

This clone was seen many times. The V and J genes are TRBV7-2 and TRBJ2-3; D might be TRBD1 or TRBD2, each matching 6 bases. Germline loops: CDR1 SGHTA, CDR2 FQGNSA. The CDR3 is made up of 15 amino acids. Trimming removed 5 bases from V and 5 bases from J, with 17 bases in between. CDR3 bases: TGTGCCAGCAGCCGAACCGGGGGCGGTGGAGATACGCAGTATTTT. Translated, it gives CASSRTGGGGDTQYF. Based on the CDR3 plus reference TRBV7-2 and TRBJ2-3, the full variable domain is GAGVSQSPSNKVTEKGKDVELRCDPISGHTALYWYRQSLGQGLEFLIYFQGNSAPDKSGLPSDRFSAERTGGSVSTLTIQRTQQEDSAVYLCASSRTGGGGDTQYFGPGTRLTVL.

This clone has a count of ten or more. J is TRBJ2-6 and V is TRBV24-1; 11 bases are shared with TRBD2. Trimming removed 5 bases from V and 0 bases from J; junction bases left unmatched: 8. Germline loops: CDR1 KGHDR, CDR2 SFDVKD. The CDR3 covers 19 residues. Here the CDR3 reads CATSAEGLAGPSGANVLTF. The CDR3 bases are TGTGCCACCAGTGCCGAAGGACTAGCGGGTCCCTCTGGGGCCAACGTCCTGACTTTC.

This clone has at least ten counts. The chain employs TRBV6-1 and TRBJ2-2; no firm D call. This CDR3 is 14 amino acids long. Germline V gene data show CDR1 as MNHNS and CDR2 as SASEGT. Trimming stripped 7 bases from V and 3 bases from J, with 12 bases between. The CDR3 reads CASTSIIDTGELFF. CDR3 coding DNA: TGTGCCAGCACCTCAATAATAGACACCGGGGAGCTGTTTTTT.

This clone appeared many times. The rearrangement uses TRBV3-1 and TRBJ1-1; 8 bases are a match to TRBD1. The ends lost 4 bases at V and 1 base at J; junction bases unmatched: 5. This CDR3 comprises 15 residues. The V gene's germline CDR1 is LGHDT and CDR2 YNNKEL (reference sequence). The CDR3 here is CASSRLGQGNTEAFF. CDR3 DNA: TGTGCCAGCAGCCGCCTAGGACAGGGGAACACTGAAGCTTTCTTT.

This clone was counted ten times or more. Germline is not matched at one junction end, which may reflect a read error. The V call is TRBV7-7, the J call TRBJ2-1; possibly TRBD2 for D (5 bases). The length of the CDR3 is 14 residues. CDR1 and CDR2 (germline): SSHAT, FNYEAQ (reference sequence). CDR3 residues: CASSLTGIGNEQFF. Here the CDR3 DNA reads TGTGCTAGCAGCTTAACCGGGATCGGCAATGAGCAGTTCTTC.

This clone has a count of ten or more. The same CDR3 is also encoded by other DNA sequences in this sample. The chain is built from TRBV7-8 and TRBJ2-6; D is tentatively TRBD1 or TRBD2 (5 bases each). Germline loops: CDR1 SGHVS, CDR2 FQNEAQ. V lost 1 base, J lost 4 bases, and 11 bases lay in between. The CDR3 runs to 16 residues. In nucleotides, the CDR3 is TGTGCCAGCAGCTTAGACCAGGGAGCCGGGGCCAACGTCCTGACTTTC. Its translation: CASSLDQGAGANVLTF.

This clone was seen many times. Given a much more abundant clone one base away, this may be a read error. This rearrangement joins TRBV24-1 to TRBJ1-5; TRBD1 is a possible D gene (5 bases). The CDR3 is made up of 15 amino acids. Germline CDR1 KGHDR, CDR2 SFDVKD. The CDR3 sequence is CATSWGGGSNRPQHF. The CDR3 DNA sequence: TGTGCCACCAGTTGGGGGGGTGGAAGCAATCGGCCCCAGCATTTT.

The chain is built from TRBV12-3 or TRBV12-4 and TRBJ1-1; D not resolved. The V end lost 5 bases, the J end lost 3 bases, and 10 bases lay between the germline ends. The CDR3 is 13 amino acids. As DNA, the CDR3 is TGTGCCAGCAGTGTTTACCGGGACACTGAAGCTTTCTTT. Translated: CASSVYRDTEAFF.

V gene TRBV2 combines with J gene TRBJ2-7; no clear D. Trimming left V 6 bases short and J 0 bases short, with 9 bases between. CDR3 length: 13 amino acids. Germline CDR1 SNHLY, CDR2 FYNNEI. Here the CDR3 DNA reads TGTGCCAGCAGCCCGATCAACTCCTACGAGCAGTACTTC. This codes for CASSPINSYEQYF.

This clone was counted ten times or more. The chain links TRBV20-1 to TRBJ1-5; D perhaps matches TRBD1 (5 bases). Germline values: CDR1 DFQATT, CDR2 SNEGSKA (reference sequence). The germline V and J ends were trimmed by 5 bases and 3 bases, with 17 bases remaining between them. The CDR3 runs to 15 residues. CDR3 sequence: CSASRGLGVNQPQHF. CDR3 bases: TGCAGTGCTTCTAGGGGCCTTGGGGTCAATCAGCCCCAGCATTTT.

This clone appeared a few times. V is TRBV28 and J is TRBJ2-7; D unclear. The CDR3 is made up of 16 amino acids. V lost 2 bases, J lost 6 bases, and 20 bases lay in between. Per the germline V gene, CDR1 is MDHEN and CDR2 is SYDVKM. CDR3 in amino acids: CASSLPGLGRGGEQYF. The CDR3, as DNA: TGTGCCAGCAGTTTACCCGGTTTAGGTAGAGGCGGCGAGCAGTACTTC.

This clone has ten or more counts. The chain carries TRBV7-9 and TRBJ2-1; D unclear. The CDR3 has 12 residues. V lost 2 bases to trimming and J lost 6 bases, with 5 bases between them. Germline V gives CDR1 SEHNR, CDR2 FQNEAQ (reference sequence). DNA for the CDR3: TGTGCCAGCAGCTTATCGGGCAATGAGCAGTTCTTC. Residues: CASSLSGNEQFF.